The sequence of this T cell receptor (beta chain) was determined in a study of blood T cell repertoires in COVID-19. Assay used: immunoSEQ multiplex PCR; TCRdb lists only in-frame clones, some missing. The table shows under 350,000 clones, with over 65% occurring only once. The CDR3 consists of 15 residues. V was clipped by 0 bases and J by 7 bases; unmatched bases: 7. Germline V lookup: CDR1 SGHDT, CDR2 YYEEEE. Sequenced sample: peripheral blood. The clonotype originates from a man aged 55 to 69 who had recovered from COVID-19. The chain carries TRBV5-6 and TRBJ2-1; 7 bases agree with TRBD2. The CDR3 nucleotides are TGTGCCAGCAGCTTGGTGGGGAGGGTTGGGAATGAGCAGTTCTTC. Residues: CASSLVGRVGNEQFF.